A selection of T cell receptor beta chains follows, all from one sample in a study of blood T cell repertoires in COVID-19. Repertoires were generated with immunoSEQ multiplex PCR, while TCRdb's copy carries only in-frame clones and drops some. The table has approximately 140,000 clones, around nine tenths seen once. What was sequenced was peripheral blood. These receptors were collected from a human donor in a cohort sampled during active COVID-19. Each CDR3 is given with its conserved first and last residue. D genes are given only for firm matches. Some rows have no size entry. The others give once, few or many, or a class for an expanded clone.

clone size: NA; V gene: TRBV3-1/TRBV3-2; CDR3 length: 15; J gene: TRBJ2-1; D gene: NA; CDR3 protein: CASSQEADGLDEQFF; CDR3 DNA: TGTGCCAGCAGCCAAGAAGCGGATGGGTTGGATGAGCAGTTCTTC
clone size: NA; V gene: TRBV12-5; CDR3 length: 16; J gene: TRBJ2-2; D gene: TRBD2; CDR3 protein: CASGYGREGRTGELFF; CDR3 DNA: TGTGCTAGTGGTTACGGGCGGGAGGGACGGACCGGGGAGCTGTTTTTT
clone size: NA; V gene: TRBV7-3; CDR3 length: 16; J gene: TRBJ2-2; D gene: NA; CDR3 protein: CASSLTVAGGGGELFF; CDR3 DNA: TGTGCCAGCAGCTTAACGGTGGCAGGGGGAGGCGGGGAGCTGTTTTTT
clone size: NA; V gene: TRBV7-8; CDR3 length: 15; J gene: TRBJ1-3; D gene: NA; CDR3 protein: CASTRWGGTGNTIYF; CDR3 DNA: TGTGCCAGCACGAGGTGGGGGGGAACGGGAAACACCATATATTTT
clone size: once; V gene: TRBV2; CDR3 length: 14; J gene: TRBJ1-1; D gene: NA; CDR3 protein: CASKEGVVGTEAFF; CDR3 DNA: TGTGCCAGCAAGGAGGGCGTGGTGGGCACTGAAGCTTTCTTT
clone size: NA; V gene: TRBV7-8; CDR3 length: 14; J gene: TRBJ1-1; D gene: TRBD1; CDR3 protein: CASSPDPGQGVAFF; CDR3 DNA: TGTGCCAGCAGTCCTGATCCGGGACAGGGTGTAGCTTTCTTT
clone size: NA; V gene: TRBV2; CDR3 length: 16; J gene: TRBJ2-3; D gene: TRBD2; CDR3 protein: CASSEGLSGGADTQYF; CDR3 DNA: TGTGCCAGCAGTGAAGGACTTAGCGGGGGGGCGGATACGCAGTATTTT
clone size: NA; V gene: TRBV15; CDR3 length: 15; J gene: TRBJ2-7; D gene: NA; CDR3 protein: CATSRDGSRGNEQYF; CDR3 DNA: TGTGCCACCAGCAGAGATGGAAGCAGGGGTAACGAGCAGTACTTC
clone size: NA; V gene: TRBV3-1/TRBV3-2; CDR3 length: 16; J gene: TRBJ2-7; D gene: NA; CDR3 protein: CASSDLNPIVLDEQYF; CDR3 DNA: TGTGCCAGCAGCGATCTGAATCCCATTGTGTTAGACGAGCAGTACTTC
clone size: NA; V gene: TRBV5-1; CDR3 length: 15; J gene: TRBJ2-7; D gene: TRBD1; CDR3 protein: CASSLGQGATYEQYF; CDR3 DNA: TGCGCCAGCAGCTTAGGACAGGGGGCGACCTACGAGCAGTACTTC
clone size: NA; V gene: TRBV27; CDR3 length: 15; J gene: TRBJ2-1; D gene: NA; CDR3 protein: CASSPFSQGSNEQFF; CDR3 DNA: TGTGCCAGCAGTCCCTTTAGCCAGGGAAGCAATGAGCAGTTCTTC
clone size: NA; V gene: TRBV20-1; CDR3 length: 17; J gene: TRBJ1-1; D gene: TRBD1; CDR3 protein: CSASAGTGGLLSTEAFF; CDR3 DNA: TGCAGTGCTAGTGCCGGGACAGGGGGTTTGTTGAGCACTGAAGCTTTCTTT
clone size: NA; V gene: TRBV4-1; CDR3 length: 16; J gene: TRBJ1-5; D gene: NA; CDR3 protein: CASSQDTADSYQPQHF; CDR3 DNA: TGCGCCAGCAGCCAAGATACCGCGGACAGTTATCAGCCCCAGCATTTT
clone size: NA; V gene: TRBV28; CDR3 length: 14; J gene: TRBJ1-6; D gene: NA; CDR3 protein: CASSLAAVDSPLHF; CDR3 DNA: TGTGCCAGCAGTTTAGCGGCAGTTGATTCACCCCTCCACTTT
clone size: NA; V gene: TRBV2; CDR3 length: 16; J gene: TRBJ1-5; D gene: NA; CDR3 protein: CASSEGGGFRNQPQHF; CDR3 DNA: TGTGCCAGCAGTGAAGGAGGAGGGTTTAGGAATCAGCCCCAGCATTTT
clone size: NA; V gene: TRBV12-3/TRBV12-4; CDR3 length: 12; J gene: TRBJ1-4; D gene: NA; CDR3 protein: CASSLEYEKLFF; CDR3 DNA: TGTGCCAGCAGTTTGGAGTATGAAAAACTGTTTTTT
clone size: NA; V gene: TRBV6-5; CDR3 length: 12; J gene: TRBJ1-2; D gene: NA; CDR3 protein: CASSPTGYGYTF; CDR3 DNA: TGTGCCAGCAGCCCCACAGGGTATGGCTACACCTTC
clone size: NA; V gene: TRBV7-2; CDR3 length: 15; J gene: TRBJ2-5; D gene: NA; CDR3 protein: CASSSQQGRQETQYF; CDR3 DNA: TGTGCCAGCAGCTCCCAACAGGGGAGGCAAGAGACCCAGTACTTC
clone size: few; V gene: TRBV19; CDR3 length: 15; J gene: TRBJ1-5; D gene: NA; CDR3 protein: CASSIGGLGNQPQHF; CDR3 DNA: TGTGCCAGTAGTATCGGAGGGCTTGGCAATCAGCCCCAGCATTTT
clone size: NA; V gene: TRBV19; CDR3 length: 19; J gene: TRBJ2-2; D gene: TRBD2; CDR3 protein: CASRTTGTSGDRGTGELFF; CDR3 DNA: TGTGCCAGTAGAACCACCGGGACTAGCGGGGACCGGGGCACCGGGGAGCTGTTTTTT
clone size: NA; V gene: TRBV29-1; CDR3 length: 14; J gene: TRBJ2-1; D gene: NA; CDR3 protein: CSVEGGIAYNEQFF; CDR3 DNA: TGCAGCGTTGAAGGAGGGATCGCCTACAATGAGCAGTTCTTC
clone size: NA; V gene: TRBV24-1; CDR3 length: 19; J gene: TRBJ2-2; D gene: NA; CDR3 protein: CATSDYTTGTLTNTGELFF; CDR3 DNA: TGTGCCACCAGTGACTATACGACAGGAACACTTACGAACACCGGGGAGCTGTTTTTT
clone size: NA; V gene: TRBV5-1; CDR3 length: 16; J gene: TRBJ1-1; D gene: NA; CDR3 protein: CASSLAGGSMNTEAFF; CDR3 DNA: TGCGCCAGCAGCTTGGCTGGGGGCTCCATGAACACTGAAGCTTTCTTT